Following are 2 T cell receptor beta chains from one sample sequenced in a study of OX40 agonist ivuxolimab in advanced cancers. Only in-frame clones appear in the TCRdb table, and some are missing; sequencing was by immunoSEQ multiplex PCR. The data contain about 44,000 clones, about 90% of them singletons. Specimen: CD4+ or CD8+ T cells sorted from blood, collected in a trial of the OX40 agonist ivuxolimab. These receptors came from an adult with an advanced solid tumor such as melanoma, head and neck, liver or kidney cancer.

The chain links TRBV30 to TRBJ1-5; no clear D gene. This CDR3 region has 17 residues. Trimming took off 0 bases at V and 5 bases at J, with 20 bases between the two ends. Germline V gene data show CDR1 as GTSNPN and CDR2 as SVGIG (reference sequence). CDR3 nucleotide sequence: TGTGCCTGGAGTGTAAGGGAGTACTCTATGCGCTATCAGCCCCAGCATTTT. It codes for CAWSVREYSMRYQPQHF.

In this sample, this clone turned up once. The DNA of the CDR3 is TGTGCCAGCAGCCTCGGGGCTAACAACTACAATGAGCAGTTCTTC. It encodes CASSLGANNYNEQFF. The J gene is TRBJ2-1, the V gene TRBV7-7; the D call may be TRBD1 or TRBD2 (5 bases each). The germline CDR1 and CDR2 sequences are SSHAT and FNYEAQ (reference sequence). The CDR3 consists of 15 residues. Deletions cut 5 bases from V and 3 bases from J, with 14 bases between.